These T cell receptor beta chains were read from a single sample in a study of cytomegalovirus exposure and HLA in healthy donors. TCRdb's table, derived via immunoSEQ multiplex PCR, lists solely in-frame clones and lacks some. The data show roughly 60,000 clones, with about 95% seen just once and more than 0.95% held by the top ten. Sequencing input: PBMCs. The receptor source for this set is a woman in her late teens or twenties in good health and CMV-seronegative. The CDR3 runs from the conserved cysteine through the conserved F or W.

length,J,V,CDR3
17,TRBJ1-5,TRBV7-9,CASSAGMGDGIRQPQHF
13,TRBJ2-7,TRBV28,CASSLRVPNEQYF
17,TRBJ1-3,TRBV6-1,CASSAHREPTSGNTIYF
13,TRBJ1-3,TRBV29-1,CSVRRGIGNTIYF
16,TRBJ2-2,TRBV28,CASSLGWRGGTGELFF
12,TRBJ2-1,TRBV10-3,CAISENRGEQFF
15,TRBJ1-2,TRBV28,CASRLGGTGVYGYTF
14,TRBJ1-2,TRBV6-5,CASSDPGQGGGYTF
14,TRBJ2-7,TRBV4-3,CASTRRGLVYEQYF
18,TRBJ2-2,TRBV7-3,CASSGPTGGPPNTGELFF
18,TRBJ2-1,TRBV7-8,CASSPGTSGRGLRNEQFF
13,TRBJ2-3,TRBV28,CASSPPGTDTQYF
14,TRBJ1-2,TRBV28,CASSIHRVGYGYTF
19,TRBJ1-4,TRBV21-1,CASSPPGQGMVGLGEKLFF
17,TRBJ2-1,TRBV19,CASSIGLAGPSYNEQFF
17,TRBJ2-5,TRBV15,CATSRDLQGWGSETQYF
14,TRBJ1-4,TRBV15,CATARGRVNEKLFF
14,TRBJ2-7,TRBV4-2,CASSQEDYSYEQYF
13,TRBJ2-7,TRBV30,CAWSRQGMGEQYF
18,TRBJ2-7,TRBV18,CASSPPGIRAGSSYEQYF
14,TRBJ2-7,TRBV14,CASTPLDIPYEQYF
18,TRBJ2-3,TRBV9,CASSVGRGPGQGSDTQYF
13,TRBJ2-6,TRBV27,CASGTSGANVLTF
16,TRBJ2-3,TRBV7-2,CASSPRLAGAGDTQYF
13,TRBJ1-5,TRBV19,CASSIAVHQPQHF
15,TRBJ2-1,TRBV7-2,CASSSDRAPYNEQFF
13,TRBJ1-4,TRBV18,CASSPGQGGKLFF
16,TRBJ1-5,TRBV4-1,CASSHPTGGRNQPQHF
14,TRBJ2-3,TRBV11-1,CASRPGLAADTQYF
13,TRBJ2-5,TRBV28,CASSFGGRETQYF
14,TRBJ2-1,TRBV2,CASTPRDRANEQFF
16,TRBJ2-3,TRBV5-1,CASSLARLAATDTQYF
16,TRBJ2-7,TRBV7-2,CASSLARGPQGYEQYF
16,TRBJ2-2,TRBV9,CASSPLGAAGTGELFF
14,TRBJ2-7,TRBV5-4,CASSLAGQGDEQYF
13,TRBJ1-1,TRBV7-3,CASSRGANTEAFF
15,TRBJ1-1,TRBV5-4,CASSFGRGLNTEAFF
12,TRBJ2-1,TRBV12-5,CASALRGVEQFF
15,TRBJ1-1,TRBV5-4,CASSLWGVQGTEAFF
19,TRBJ2-2,TRBV4-3,CASSQRGDQSGGNTGELFF
15,TRBJ2-7,TRBV7-8,CASSLGWGGLGEQYF
14,TRBJ1-1,TRBV19,CASSRGQSWAEAFF
13,TRBJ2-7,TRBV29-1,CSVEDRQRRGQYF
16,TRBJ2-3,TRBV5-1,CASSAGQHTSTDTQYF
14,TRBJ1-1,TRBV9,CASSPGGMNTEAFF
14,TRBJ2-2,TRBV5-1,CASRPRENTGELFF
15,TRBJ2-1,TRBV11-3,CASSLVAGGPNEQFF
15,TRBJ2-5,TRBV6-6,CASSLPLAGVETQYF
16,TRBJ1-1,TRBV5-8,CASSLVASVRGTEAFF
14,TRBJ2-2,TRBV30,CAWRRNPNTGELFF
18,TRBJ1-5,TRBV10-3,CAISESWAGDYSNQPQHF
13,TRBJ2-7,TRBV18,CASHRDSTYEQYF
17,TRBJ2-1,TRBV7-9,CASSRRVLASLYNEQFF